A selection of T cell receptor beta chains follows, all from one sample in a study of identical twins. TCRdb used MiXCR to reprocess the 5' RACE reads, holding one entry per CDR3 protein. The table includes hundreds of thousands of distinct CDR3 sequences, 20% to 25% detected once. The sample was also linked to a second study, of T cells expressing NK-cell markers.

The sequenced sample was PBMCs. All receptors come from a woman aged 18-29 years in good health. The CDR3 runs from the conserved cysteine through the conserved F or W. D genes are given only for firm matches. Expanded clones are given a class, and other clones once, few, many or no size at all.

CDR3aa | v_gene | abundance | d_gene
CSVPSWTGELFF | TRBV29-1 | many | NA
CASSLAGEGHYEQYF | TRBV4-3 | NA | TRBD2
CATRTANYEQYF | TRBV6-6 | few | NA
CSARDREKTGELFF | TRBV20-1 | few | NA
CASSLGDRGQPQHF | TRBV5-1 | NA | NA
CASSLMGVAGYFRAVREQYF | TRBV7-3 | once | TRBD2
CASKRVGSGGSSYEQYF | TRBV27 | NA | TRBD1
CSARPGTNTEAFF | TRBV20-1 | few | NA
CATSDSGDPQETQYF | TRBV24-1 | NA | TRBD2
CATRNRESNQPQHF | TRBV15 | many | NA
CASSRRGSSYEQYF | TRBV27 | NA | NA
CAIGEGIEQYF | TRBV10-3 | many | NA
CSARLRETQYF | TRBV20-1 | many | NA
CATEDRAGDTGELFF | TRBV10-3 | once | TRBD1
CASSTTRAGANVLTF | TRBV6-4 | few | NA
CASSSPGTSRVSGELFF | TRBV7-2 | NA | TRBD2
CATRAREYPNAKNIQYF | TRBV10-3 | NA | NA
CSGAGDSYEQYF | TRBV20-1 | NA | NA
CASSYASGAKNIQYF | TRBV5-6 | NA | NA
CASSLVFGTGSNEQYF | TRBV27 | few | TRBD1
CASSLRTSSYFHEQYF | TRBV7-9 | NA | TRBD2
CASSQKLGLAGAVQYF | TRBV5-6 | few | TRBD2